Listed here are 17 T cell receptor beta chains from one sample, sequenced in a study of cytotoxic CD8 clonotypes in ibrutinib-treated CLL. The data were produced by immunoSEQ multiplex PCR, yet TCRdb's version contains in-frame clones alone and is incomplete. The sample has some 70,000 clones, 90% seen once. The material was PBMCs, obtained after 12 months of ibrutinib treatment. These receptors were collected from a human donor with chronic lymphocytic leukemia.

This sequence joins TRBV18 and TRBJ1-2; D is uncertain. V was clipped by 3 bases and J by 8 bases, with 25 bases between them. Germline CDR1 KGHSH, CDR2 LQKENI. This CDR3 is 17 amino acids long. In DNA form, the CDR3 reads TGTGCCAGCTCACCTATAGGAGAGTCATCTATCATCCAGGGCTACACCTTC. This encodes CASSPIGESSIIQGYTF.

This clone appeared a single time. The chain recombines TRBV9 with TRBJ2-5; no firm D call. V lost 0 bases and J 3 bases, leaving 9 bases between the germline ends. Germline lookup yields CDR1 SGDLS and CDR2 YYNGEE. CDR3 length: 14 amino acids. CDR3 region: CASSVAPAEETQYF. The CDR3 nucleotides are TGTGCCAGCAGCGTAGCCCCGGCGGAAGAGACCCAGTACTTC.

The genes are TRBV5-6 and TRBJ2-3; D unresolved. CDR1 is SGHDT and CDR2 is YYEEEE in the germline V gene. Trimming removed 5 bases from V and 3 bases from J, with 13 bases in between. The CDR3 runs to 14 residues. This CDR3 is CASSKIPETDTQYF. The CDR3 DNA reads as TGTGCCAGCAGTAAGATTCCGGAAACAGATACGCAGTATTTT.

The rearrangement uses TRBV30 and TRBJ2-3; tentatively, D is TRBD2 (7 bases). Trimming pared 0 bases from V and 4 bases from J, leaving 14 bases between. The CDR3 extends over 15 amino acids. CDR1 and CDR2 (germline): GTSNPN, SVGIG (reference sequence). CDR3 loop: CAWSVLEGGADTQYF. The CDR3 DNA reads as TGTGCCTGGAGTGTACTGGAGGGGGGGGCAGATACGCAGTATTTT.

This chain uses TRBV30 with TRBJ2-5, with 8 nucleotides matching TRBD2. Germline CDR1 is GTSNPN and CDR2 is SVGIG (reference sequence). V lost 5 bases and J lost 3; bases outside the gene matches: 5. There are 13 residues in the CDR3. As DNA, the CDR3 is TGTGCCTGGGCCCTTAGCGGGAAAGAGACCCAGTACTTC. Translation: CAWALSGKETQYF. Looking up the rest from reference TRBV30 and TRBJ2-5 gives the full variable domain: SQTIHQWPATLVQPVGSPLSLECTVEGTSNPNLYWYRQAAGRGLQLLFYSVGIGQISSEVPQNLSASRPQDRQFILSSKKLLLSDSGFYLCAWALSGKETQYFGPGTRLLVL.

The V and J genes are TRBV4-1 and TRBJ2-1; D may be TRBD1 or TRBD2 (5 bases each). The CDR3 has 16 amino acids. Germline V gene lookup returns CDR1 MGHRA and CDR2 YSYEKL. V lost 0 bases, J lost 3 bases, and 12 bases lay in between. The CDR3 loop is CASSQELWGNYNEQFF. CDR3 bases: TGCGCCAGCAGCCAAGAACTCTGGGGGAACTACAATGAGCAGTTCTTC.

This chain links TRBV9 with TRBJ2-7, with 10 bases fitting TRBD1. Germline trimming cut 1 base from V and 3 bases from J; bases unmatched to any gene: 10. Per the germline V gene, CDR1 is SGDLS and CDR2 is YYNGEE. The CDR3 has 17 residues. In DNA, the CDR3 is TGTGCCAGCAGCGTAAATGTCCGGGACAGGGGTATCTACGAGCAGTACTTC. Translation: CASSVNVRDRGIYEQYF.

The chain uses TRBV6-1 and TRBJ2-7; D is tentatively TRBD1 or TRBD2 (5 bases each). V gave up 7 bases and J gave up 3 bases, with 19 bases separating them. Germline V gene lookup returns CDR1 MNHNS and CDR2 SASEGT. This CDR3 has 15 residues. CDR3 in amino acids: CASNNHRDPGYEQYF. The CDR3 DNA sequence: TGTGCCAGCAATAATCACCGGGACCCAGGCTACGAGCAGTACTTC.

The chain is built from TRBV5-6 and TRBJ2-5; no definite D call. This CDR3 comprises 14 residues. Germline assignment: CDR1 SGHDT and CDR2 YYEEEE. Between the trimmed V and J ends, which lost 2 bases and 2 bases, there was a span of 10 bases. The CDR3 region is CASSFLGSQETQYF. CDR3 DNA: TGTGCCAGCAGCTTTCTCGGTTCTCAAGAGACCCAGTACTTC.

The chain combines TRBV2 with TRBJ2-7; D uncertain. The germline V and J ends were trimmed by 4 bases and 7 bases, with 20 bases remaining between them. There are 15 residues in the CDR3. Germline V gene data show CDR1 as SNHLY and CDR2 as FYNNEI. The CDR3 here is CASSGQVSTPREQYF. The DNA for the CDR3 is TGTGCCAGCAGTGGTCAGGTCTCGACCCCAAGGGAGCAGTACTTC.

This chain connects TRBV5-1 to TRBJ2-2; D unresolved. Germline V gene lookup returns CDR1 SGHRS and CDR2 YFSETQ. The CDR3 runs 15 residues. V was shortened by 8 bases and J by 4 bases, with 18 bases between the two germline ends. As DNA, the CDR3 is TGCGCCAGTCACATGGGGTCCTCGAGCACCGGGGAGCTGTTTTTT. This codes for CASHMGSSSTGELFF.

The rearrangement uses TRBV30 and TRBJ2-7; D not certain. Germline V CDR1 and CDR2: GTSNPN, SVGIG (reference sequence). The CDR3 loop spans 14 amino acids. Trimming stripped 3 bases from V and 6 bases from J, with 18 bases between. CDR3 nucleotides: TGTGCCTGGAGATCTGAGGCCGGCCATGGCGAGCAGTACTTC. It translates to CAWRSEAGHGEQYF.

This rearrangement joins TRBV5-1 to TRBJ2-3; possible D gene TRBD2, 5 bases. Deletions cut 6 bases from V and 0 bases from J, with 17 bases between. CDR3 length equals 16 residues. The germline CDR1 and CDR2 sequences are SGHRS and YFSETQ. The CDR3 spells CASTRGLGFSTDTQYF. The CDR3 DNA is TGCGCCAGCACGCGAGGGCTTGGGTTTAGCACAGATACGCAGTATTTT.

The genes are TRBV10-3 and TRBJ1-2; TRBD1 matches at 9 bases. V was clipped by 6 bases and J by 6 bases; unmatched bases: 5. This CDR3 contains 13 residues. Germline V gene data show CDR1 as ENHRY and CDR2 as SYGVKD. CDR3 protein: CAIRDRGWDGYTF. In nucleotides, the CDR3 is TGTGCCATCAGGGACAGGGGATGGGATGGCTACACCTTC.

This CDR3 is CASSIAVGAVTDTQYF. Written as DNA, the CDR3 is TGTGCCAGTAGTATAGCTGTGGGGGCCGTGACAGATACGCAGTATTTT. This chain joins TRBV19 and TRBJ2-3; D is possibly TRBD1 (6 bases). Germline CDR1 LNHDA, CDR2 SQIVND (reference sequence). The V end was cut by 1 base, the J end by 3 bases, with 14 bases between. The length of the CDR3 is 16 residues. The entire variable domain, with the rest obtained from reference TRBV19 and TRBJ2-3, is as follows: DGGITQSPKYLFRKEGQNVTLSCEQNLNHDAMYWYRQDPGQGLRLIYYSQIVNDFQKGDIAEGYSVSREKKESFPLTVTSAQKNPTAFYLCASSIAVGAVTDTQYFGPGTRLTVL.

The chain couples TRBV7-9 to TRBJ2-3, with 7 bases identical to TRBD1. The V and J ends lost 1 base and 1 base, in that order; junction bases with no gene match: 5. Per the germline V gene, CDR1 is SEHNR and CDR2 is FQNEAQ (reference sequence). The CDR3 runs 16 residues. The CDR3 sequence: CASSLGGGTGTDTQYF. The DNA for the CDR3 is TGTGCCAGCAGCTTAGGCGGTGGGACAGGCACAGATACGCAGTATTTT.

The chain recombines TRBV7-3 with TRBJ2-6; weak D call: TRBD2 (5 bases). CDR3 size: 13 residues. Per the germline V gene, CDR1 is SGHTA and CDR2 is FQGTGA. Trimming took off 5 bases at V and 13 bases at J, with 15 bases between the two ends. The CDR3 sequence is CASSRNTGGVLTF. The DNA for the CDR3 is TGTGCCAGCAGCCGAAACACCGGCGGGGTCCTGACTTTC.